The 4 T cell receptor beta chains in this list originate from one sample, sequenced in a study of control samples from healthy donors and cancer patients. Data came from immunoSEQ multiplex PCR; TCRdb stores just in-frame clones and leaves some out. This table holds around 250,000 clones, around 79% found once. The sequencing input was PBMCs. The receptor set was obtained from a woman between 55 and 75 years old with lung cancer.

CDR3 residues: CASSYRPGQGHIQYF. The CDR3 DNA follows: TGTGCCAGCAGTTACCGTCCGGGACAGGGGCACATTCAGTACTTC. This chain uses TRBV6-5 with TRBJ2-4; 10 nucleotides agree with TRBD1. CDR3 length: 15 residues. The germline CDR1 and CDR2 sequences are MNHEY and SVGAGI. J lost 8 bases, V lost 2 bases, and 6 bases had no gene match.

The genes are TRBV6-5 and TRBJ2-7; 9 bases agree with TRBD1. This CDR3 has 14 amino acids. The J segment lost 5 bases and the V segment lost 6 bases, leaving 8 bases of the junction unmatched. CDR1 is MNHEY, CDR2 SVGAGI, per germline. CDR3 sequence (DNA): TGTGCCAGCAGGAAAGGGGACAGGGAAGACGAGCAGTACTTC. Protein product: CASRKGDREDEQYF.

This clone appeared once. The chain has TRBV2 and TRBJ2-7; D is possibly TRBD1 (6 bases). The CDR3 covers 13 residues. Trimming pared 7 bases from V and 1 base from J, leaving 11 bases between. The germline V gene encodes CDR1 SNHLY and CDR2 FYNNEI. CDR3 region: CASTGQRSYEQYF. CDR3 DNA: TGTGCCAGCACCGGACAGAGGTCCTACGAGCAGTACTTC.

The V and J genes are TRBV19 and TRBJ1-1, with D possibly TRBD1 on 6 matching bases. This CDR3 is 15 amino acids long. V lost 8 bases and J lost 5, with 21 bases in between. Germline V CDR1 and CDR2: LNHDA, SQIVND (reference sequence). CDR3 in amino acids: CASSSRPQGLTEAFF. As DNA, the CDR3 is TGTGCCAGTTCCTCCCGCCCACAGGGACTAACTGAAGCTTTCTTT.